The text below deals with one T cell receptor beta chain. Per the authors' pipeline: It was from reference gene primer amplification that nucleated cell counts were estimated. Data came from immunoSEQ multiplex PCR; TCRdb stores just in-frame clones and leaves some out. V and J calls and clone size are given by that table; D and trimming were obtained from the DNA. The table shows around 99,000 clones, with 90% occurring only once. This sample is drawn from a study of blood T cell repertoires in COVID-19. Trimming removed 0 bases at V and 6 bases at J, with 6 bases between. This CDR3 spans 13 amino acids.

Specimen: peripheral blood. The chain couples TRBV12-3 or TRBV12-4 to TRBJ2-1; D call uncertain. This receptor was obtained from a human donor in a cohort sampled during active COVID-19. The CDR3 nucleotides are TGTGCCAGCAGTTTAGCGGCGGCCAATGAGCAGTTCTTC. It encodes CASSLAAANEQFF.